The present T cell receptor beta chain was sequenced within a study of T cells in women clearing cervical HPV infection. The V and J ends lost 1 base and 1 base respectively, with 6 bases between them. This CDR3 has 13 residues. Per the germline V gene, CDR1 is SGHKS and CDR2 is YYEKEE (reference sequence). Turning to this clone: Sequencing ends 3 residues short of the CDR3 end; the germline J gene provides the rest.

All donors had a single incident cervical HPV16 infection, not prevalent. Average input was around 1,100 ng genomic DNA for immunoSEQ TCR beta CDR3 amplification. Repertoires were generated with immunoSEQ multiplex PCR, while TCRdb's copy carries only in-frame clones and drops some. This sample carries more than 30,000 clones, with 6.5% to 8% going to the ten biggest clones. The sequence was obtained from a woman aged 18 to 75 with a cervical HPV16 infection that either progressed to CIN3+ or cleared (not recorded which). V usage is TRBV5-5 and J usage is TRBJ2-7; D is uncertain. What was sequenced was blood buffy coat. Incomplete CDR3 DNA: TGTGCCAGCAGCTTGCCCCCTTCCTACGAG. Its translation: CASSLPPSYE. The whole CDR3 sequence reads CASSLPPSYEQYF. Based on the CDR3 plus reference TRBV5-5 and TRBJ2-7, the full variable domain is DAGVTQSPTHLIKTRGQQVTLRCSPISGHKSVSWYQQVLGQGPQFIFQYYEKEERGRGNFPDRFSARQFPNYSSELNVNALLLGDSALYLCASSLPPSYEQYFGPGTRLTVT.